This TCR beta chain emerged from a study of T cells in Graves' hyperthyroidism and ophthalmopathy. There are many counts of this clonotype. Amplification of TCR beta CDR3 regions used RNA as the template. HTBI primers were employed in a first-round RT-PCR of the TCR CDR3. Using its own MiXCR run on the multiplex PCR reads, TCRdb lists one record per CDR3 protein. The sample comprises around 300,000 distinct CDR3 sequences, about 25% of which are singletons, and roughly 24% rests with the top ten. The CDR3 consists of 15 residues. The V and J ends lost 0 bases and 0 bases respectively, with 9 bases between them. Germline CDR1 is SGHTA and CDR2 is FQGNSA. Each diagnosis drew on symptoms, thyroxine, TRAb, thyroid ultrasound and orbital computed tomography findings.

Sequencing input: blood. The chain recombines TRBV7-2 with TRBJ2-7, with D uncertain. This sequence originates from a man aged 40-55 years with Graves' hyperthyroidism that later progressed to Graves' ophthalmopathy. The CDR3 DNA reads as TGTGCCAGCAGCTTAGCCCTGGACGCCTCCTACGAGCAGTACTTC. Its translation is CASSLALDASYEQYF.